The rows below give T cell receptor beta chains drawn from one sample of a study of shared clonotypes between healthy human individuals. This table comes from immunoSEQ multiplex PCR, and its TCRdb copy is limited to in-frame clones, with some not included. This sample yields fewer than 850,000 clones, of which roughly 96% are seen a single time; less than 0.3% belongs to the top ten. What was sequenced was naive CD8+ T cells sorted from blood. These receptors were taken from a man younger than 45 in good health. Both conserved end residues are part of each CDR3. The D gene is left open where the match is weak. Rows give clone size only sometimes, using once, few, many, or a class for an expanded clone.

d_call	j_call	v_call	clone_size	cdr3_nt	cdr3_aa
TRBD2	TRBJ2-1	TRBV7-8	-	TGTGCCAGCAGCTCCTTACTAGCGGGAGCTATTGCTGAGCAGTTCTTC	CASSSLLAGAIAEQFF
TRBD1	TRBJ2-7	TRBV19	-	TGTGCCAGTAGTACCCCCCGACAGGGTAGGTACGAGCAGTACTTC	CASSTPRQGRYEQYF
-	TRBJ2-7	TRBV27	-	TGTGCCACCGGTGGTGGACTTTCCTACGAGCAGTACTTC	CATGGGLSYEQYF
-	TRBJ2-1	TRBV29-1	-	TGCAGCGTTGAAGGGTGGGGGCAATCGGATGAGCAGTTCTTC	CSVEGWGQSDEQFF
TRBD2	TRBJ2-7	TRBV28	-	TGTGCCAGCAGTTTGGCGGGACTAGCGGGAGAGGACTACGAGCAGTACTTC	CASSLAGLAGEDYEQYF
TRBD2	TRBJ2-2	TRBV6-5	-	TGTGCCAGCAGTTACGCGGGAGGGCCCGGCGGGGAGCTGTTTTTT	CASSYAGGPGGELFF
-	TRBJ2-1	TRBV7-9	-	TGTGCCAGCAGCTTGGGCAGGGGTGCCTACAATGAGCAGTTCTTC	CASSLGRGAYNEQFF
-	TRBJ2-7	TRBV5-1	-	TGCGCCAGCAGCTTGGAAAACGCCTACGAGCAGTACTTC	CASSLENAYEQYF
TRBD2	TRBJ2-5	TRBV7-9	-	TGTGCCAGCAGCTTAGTTGGCGCGGGAGGCCCCCAAGAGACCCAGTACTTC	CASSLVGAGGPQETQYF
TRBD2	TRBJ2-1	TRBV7-2	-	TGTGCCAGCAGTCTAGCGGGAGGTGGCCACAATGAGCAGTTCTTC	CASSLAGGGHNEQFF
-	TRBJ2-3	TRBV11-2	-	TGTGCCAGCATCCGCGGCCGTACGCAGTATTTT	CASIRGRTQYF
-	TRBJ1-3	TRBV5-1	-	TGCGCCAGCAGCTTGGATGGGCAGGGGGGAAACACCATATATTTT	CASSLDGQGGNTIYF
-	TRBJ2-7	TRBV11-2	-	TGTGCCAGCAGCTTATGGTCGGGCAGCTCCTACGAGCAGTACTTC	CASSLWSGSSYEQYF
-	TRBJ1-1	TRBV7-8	-	TGTGCCAGCAGCTTAGCGAGGGGAGGGAAAGAAGCTTTCTTT	CASSLARGGKEAFF
-	TRBJ2-5	TRBV6-5	once	TGTGCCAGCAGTCCCTCCAAAGGCGGGGAGACCCAGTACTTC	CASSPSKGGETQYF
-	TRBJ2-5	TRBV15	-	TGTGCCACCAGCAGAGGGAGGGGTCGGGAGACCCAGTACTTC	CATSRGRGRETQYF
-	TRBJ2-1	TRBV5-5	-	TGTGCCAGCAGCGGGGACGCCTCGTCGCAGTTCTTC	CASSGDASSQFF
-	TRBJ1-5	TRBV19	-	TGTGCCAGTAGTGCGGGGACGCTAAGCAATCAGCCCCAGCATTTT	CASSAGTLSNQPQHF
-	TRBJ2-1	TRBV2	once	TGTGCCAGCCAACTTCCGGGACTTTCTTTAGCCCTTTCCGATGAGCAGTTCTTC	CASQLPGLSLALSDEQFF
TRBD2	TRBJ2-3	TRBV15	-	TGTGCCACCGGGACTAGTGGGGCGGATACGCAGTATTTT	CATGTSGADTQYF
-	TRBJ1-1	TRBV27	-	TGTGCCAGCAGTTTAAGGGGCGGCGGGATAAACACTGAAGCTTTCTTT	CASSLRGGGINTEAFF
TRBD2	TRBJ2-3	TRBV5-1	once	TGCGCCAGCAGCTTGGGGGAGGGGCCAGATACGCAGTATTTT	CASSLGEGPDTQYF
TRBD1	TRBJ1-2	TRBV14	-	TGTGCCAGCAGCCCTCCGGGACAGGGGAGTGATGGCTACACCTTC	CASSPPGQGSDGYTF
TRBD1	TRBJ1-1	TRBV7-8	-	TGTGCCAGCAGCTCGACCGGGACAGGGAGGTGGGACACTGAAGCTTTCTTT	CASSSTGTGRWDTEAFF
-	TRBJ2-5	TRBV7-2	-	TGTGCCAGCAGCTTTAGGGGAGAGACCCAGTACTTC	CASSFRGETQYF
-	TRBJ1-1	TRBV7-8	-	TGTGCCAGCAGCCTATATACGACAGGAGGGAACACTGAAGCTTTCTTT	CASSLYTTGGNTEAFF
TRBD1	TRBJ2-1	TRBV5-6	-	TGTGCCAGCAGCTCGGACAGGGGGGCATCCTACAATGAGCAGTTCTTC	CASSSDRGASYNEQFF
-	TRBJ2-1	TRBV5-5	-	TGTGCCAGCAGCCGGACTTGGAATGAGCAGTTCTTC	CASSRTWNEQFF
-	TRBJ2-3	TRBV18	-	TGTGCCAGCTCACCTAGGGACTTCCCAGATACGCAGTATTTT	CASSPRDFPDTQYF
TRBD2	TRBJ2-7	TRBV11-2	-	TGTGCCAGCAGCTTGGGGTTGGGACTAGCCATCTACGAGCAGTACTTC	CASSLGLGLAIYEQYF
-	TRBJ2-5	TRBV7-9	-	TGTGCCAGCAGCCCCGGACTCGAGGGGACCCAGTACTTC	CASSPGLEGTQYF
TRBD1	TRBJ2-5	TRBV27	-	TGTGCCAGCAGTCAGATTAACAGGGGGGCAGAGACCCAGTACTTC	CASSQINRGAETQYF
-	TRBJ2-2	TRBV5-6	-	TGTGCCAGCAGTTTTGGGACAGGGGAGCTGTTTTTT	CASSFGTGELFF
-	TRBJ2-7	TRBV18	-	TGTGCCAGCTCAGGGACGGGGAACTACGAGCAGTACTTC	CASSGTGNYEQYF
-	TRBJ2-7	TRBV4-3	-	TGCGCCAGCAGCCAAGATCAGGGGTGGGGAGAGCAGTACTTC	CASSQDQGWGEQYF
-	TRBJ1-2	TRBV7-8	-	TGTGCCAGCAGCTTAGGACTGTACTATGGCTACACCTTC	CASSLGLYYGYTF
TRBD1	TRBJ1-5	TRBV29-1	once	TGCAGCGTTGTTTCCGGGACAGGGGGCCCCAGTGGAGTAGCAAATCAGCCCCAGCATTTT	CSVVSGTGGPSGVANQPQHF
TRBD2	TRBJ2-7	TRBV7-6	once	TGTGCCAGCAGCTTAGGGACTAGCGGGTCTACCGTCCACGAGCAGTACTTC	CASSLGTSGSTVHEQYF
TRBD2	TRBJ2-3	TRBV27	-	TGTGCCAGCAGTTGGCGGGAGCTATCAGATACGCAGTATTTT	CASSWRELSDTQYF
-	TRBJ2-5	TRBV5-8	-	TGTGCCAGCAGCTTAGTGACTGTGAAAGAGACCCAGTACTTC	CASSLVTVKETQYF
TRBD2	TRBJ2-7	TRBV7-8	-	TGTGCCAGCAGCTCCCTAGCGGGCACCTACGAGCAGTACTTC	CASSSLAGTYEQYF
TRBD1	TRBJ2-7	TRBV7-8	-	TGTGCCAGCAGCCGAGCCTCGACAGGGGACCGCTACGAGCAGTACTTC	CASSRASTGDRYEQYF
-	TRBJ2-2	TRBV11-2	-	TGTGCCAGCAGCTTCAGAGGGACCGGGGAGCTGTTTTTT	CASSFRGTGELFF
TRBD1	TRBJ2-3	TRBV19	-	TGTGCCAGTAGTATAATGGGACAGATGTATGTGGATACGCAGTATTTT	CASSIMGQMYVDTQYF